This note documents a single TCR beta chain sequence. The data were obtained in a study of blood T cell repertoires in COVID-19. The table came from immunoSEQ multiplex PCR; TCRdb's copy has only in-frame clones and leaves some out. This sample has about 300,000 clones, with around 85% found just once. Deletions cut 1 base from V and 3 bases from J, with 19 bases between. Germline CDR1 is MNHEY and CDR2 is SMNVEV (reference sequence). The CDR3 extends over 17 amino acids. The source of this sequence is a man aged 25-40 years who had recovered from COVID-19. What was sequenced was PBMCs or T cells enriched from blood (not recorded which). The chain combines TRBV27 with TRBJ2-7, with D possibly TRBD1 on 6 matching bases. This CDR3 reads CASSLFGRARTDYEQYF. As DNA, the CDR3 is TGTGCCAGCAGTTTATTTGGCCGCGCTCGGACAGACTACGAGCAGTACTTC.